This entry features one TCR beta chain sequence. Its antigen is unidentified. The treatment here: oral pan-JAK inhibitor, 5-10 mg twice daily. PBMCs yielded sorted CD4+ and CD8+ T cells. Following RNA extraction, reverse transcription yielded cDNA that acted as the sequencing template. The table came from immunoSEQ multiplex PCR; TCRdb's copy has only in-frame clones and leaves some out. The sample lists over 250,000 clones; 60% were seen once. The CDR3 has 17 amino acids. Trimming cost V 2 bases and J 5 bases; bases outside gene matches: 11. The germline V gene encodes CDR1 SGHRS and CDR2 YFSETQ. The data were taken from a study of CD8+ T cells in alopecia areata. Study background: Those treated were given oral tofacitinib at 5 to 10 mg twice daily. The duration of tofacitinib was 6 to 18 months, with 6 months off drug afterward.

Overall study findings and caveats: During tofacitinib treatment, many expanded lesional clones remained in scalp and blood.

The sequence derives from a human donor with alopecia areata. This chain joins TRBV5-1 and TRBJ1-5, with TRBD1 matching 9 bases. The specimen comprised CD4+ T cells sorted from blood, sampled around week 54, from a patient treated with tofacitinib. The CDR3 reads CASSFGTGSAADQPQHF. The CDR3 DNA is TGCGCCAGCAGCTTCGGGACAGGGTCAGCGGCTGATCAGCCCCAGCATTTT.